The clone carrying this TCR beta chain was observed a handful of times. Its target is unknown. This sample is drawn from a study of early stage breast cancer tumors. Tumor samples used roughly 19-55 mg of diced tissue. There are 13 residues in the CDR3. Germline loops: CDR1 SGHDN, CDR2 FVKESK. Trimming shortened V by 3 bases and J by 8 bases, and 13 bases separated the two germline ends. Findings and limits, study-wide: Functional markers like CD4, CD8 and FOXP3 were missed in bulk sequencing.

Assay used: immunoSEQ multiplex PCR; TCRdb lists only in-frame clones, some missing. The sample shows some 32,000 clones, 70% to 75% of them seen only once. The receptor's source is a person between 30 and 45 years old with breast cancer. The chain joins TRBV14 to TRBJ1-2; unclear D gene. Material for sequencing was breast tumor tissue. The CDR3, as DNA: TGTGCCAGCAGCCATACCCCGAATGGGGGCTACACCTTC. Protein sequence: CASSHTPNGGYTF.